These 5 T cell receptor beta chains originate from one sample sequenced in a study of identical twins. TCRdb processed the 5' RACE reads anew with MiXCR; each CDR3 protein has one entry. The sample has hundreds of thousands of distinct CDR3 sequences, roughly 20% seen once. The same specimen was also included in a second study, on T cells expressing NK-cell markers.

The sequencing input was PBMCs. The receptors were sampled from a woman younger than 35 in good health.

This rearrangement joins TRBV20-1 to TRBJ2-7; 10 bases agree with TRBD1. This CDR3 comprises 14 residues. J was trimmed by 2 bases and V by 4 bases; bases with no gene match: 5. The germline gives CDR1 DFQATT, CDR2 SNEGSKA (reference sequence). The CDR3 sequence is CSATGTGDPYEQYF. In DNA form, the CDR3 reads TGCAGTGCTACCGGGACAGGGGATCCCTACGAGCAGTACTTC.

This chain uses TRBV7-6 with TRBJ2-1; weak D call: TRBD2 (5 bases). The CDR3 covers 17 residues. Between the trimmed V and J ends, which lost 0 bases and 4 bases, there was a span of 16 bases. Germline loops: CDR1 SGHVS, CDR2 FNYEAQ. CDR3 sequence reads: CASSLAVGLQAYNEQFF. The CDR3 coding sequence is TGTGCCAGCAGCTTAGCGGTTGGACTCCAAGCATACAATGAGCAGTTCTTC. Full variable domain (outside the CDR3, taken from reference TRBV7-6 and TRBJ2-1): GAGVSQSPRYKVTKRGQDVALRCDPISGHVSLYWYRQALGQGPEFLTYFNYEAQQDKSGLPNDRFSAERPEGSISTLTIQRTEQRDSAMYRCASSLAVGLQAYNEQFFGPGTRLTVL.

The chain's CDR3 is CASSSALRQASRSYEQYF. DNA for the CDR3: TGTGCCAGCAGTTCCGCCCTACGACAGGCGTCCCGCTCCTACGAGCAGTACTTC. The chain uses TRBV27 and TRBJ2-7, with D tentatively TRBD1 (6 bases). Per the germline V gene, CDR1 is MNHEY and CDR2 is SMNVEV (reference sequence). V lost 4 bases and J lost 0, with 22 bases in between. The CDR3 runs to 18 residues.

This clonotype has just a few counts. The J gene is TRBJ2-1, the V gene TRBV2, with 7 bases that match TRBD2. V lost 6 bases to trimming and J lost 0 bases; unmatched junction nucleotides: 17. This CDR3 comprises 19 residues. Germline-derived CDR1 and CDR2 are SNHLY and FYNNEI. The CDR3 spells CASSSRLAGRPSSYNEQFF. The CDR3 DNA sequence: TGTGCCAGCAGCTCAAGACTAGCCGGAAGACCTAGCTCCTACAATGAGCAGTTCTTC.

Only a few counts were recorded for this clonotype. The chain uses TRBV4-3 and TRBJ2-7; tentative D call: TRBD1 (6 bases). Germline loops: CDR1 LGHNA, CDR2 YSLEER. The V and J ends lost 0 bases and 2 bases respectively, with 8 bases between them. The CDR3 extends over 14 amino acids. The CDR3 reads CASSQEDRPYEQYF. CDR3 nucleotide sequence: TGCGCCAGCAGCCAAGAGGACAGACCCTACGAGCAGTACTTC.